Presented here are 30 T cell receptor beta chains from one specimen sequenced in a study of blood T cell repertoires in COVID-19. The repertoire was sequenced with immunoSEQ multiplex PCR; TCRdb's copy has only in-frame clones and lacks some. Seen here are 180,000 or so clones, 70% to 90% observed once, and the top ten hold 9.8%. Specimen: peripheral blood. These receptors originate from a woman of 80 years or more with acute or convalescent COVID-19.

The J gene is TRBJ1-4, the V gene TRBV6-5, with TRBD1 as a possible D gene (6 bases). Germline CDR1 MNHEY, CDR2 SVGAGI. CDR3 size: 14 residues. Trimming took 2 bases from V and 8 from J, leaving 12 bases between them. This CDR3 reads CASSYLTRGEKLFF. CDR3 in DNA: TGTGCCAGCAGTTACCTCACCAGGGGAGAAAAACTGTTTTTT.

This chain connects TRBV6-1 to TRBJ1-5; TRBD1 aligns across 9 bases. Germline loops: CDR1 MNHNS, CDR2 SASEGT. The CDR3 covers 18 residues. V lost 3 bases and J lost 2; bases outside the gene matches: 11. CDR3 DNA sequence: TGTGCCAGCAGTGATAATACAGGGGGCGTCGCTGGCAATCAGCCCCAGCATTTT. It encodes CASSDNTGGVAGNQPQHF.

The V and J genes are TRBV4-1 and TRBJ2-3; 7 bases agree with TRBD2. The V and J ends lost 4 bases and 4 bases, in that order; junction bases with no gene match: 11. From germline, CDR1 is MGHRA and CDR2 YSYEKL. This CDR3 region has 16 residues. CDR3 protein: CASSRGLGFTPDTQYF. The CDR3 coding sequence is TGCGCCAGCAGCCGAGGACTAGGGTTTACCCCAGATACGCAGTATTTT.

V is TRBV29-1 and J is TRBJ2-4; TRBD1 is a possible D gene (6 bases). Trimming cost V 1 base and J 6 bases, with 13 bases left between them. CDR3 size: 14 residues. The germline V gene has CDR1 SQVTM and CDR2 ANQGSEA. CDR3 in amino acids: CSVEVGAMGNIQYF. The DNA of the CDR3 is TGCAGCGTTGAAGTGGGGGCGATGGGAAACATTCAGTACTTC.

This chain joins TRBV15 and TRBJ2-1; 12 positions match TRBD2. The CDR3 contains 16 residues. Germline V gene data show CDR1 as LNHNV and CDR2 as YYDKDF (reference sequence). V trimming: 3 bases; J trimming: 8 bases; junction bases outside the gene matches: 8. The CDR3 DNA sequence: TGTGCCACCAGCAGCTTAACGACTAGCGGGAGATATGAGCAGTTCTTC. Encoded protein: CATSSLTTSGRYEQFF.

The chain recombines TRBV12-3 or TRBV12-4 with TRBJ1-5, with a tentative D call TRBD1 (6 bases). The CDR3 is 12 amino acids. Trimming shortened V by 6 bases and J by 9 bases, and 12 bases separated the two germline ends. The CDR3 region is CASSRGGGPQHF. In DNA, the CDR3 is TGTGCCAGCAGCAGGGGTGGGGGGCCCCAGCATTTT.

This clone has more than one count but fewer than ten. Here the CDR3 DNA reads TGTGCCAGCAGCTTGGACTCTGGTGACGAGCAGTACTTC. Residues: CASSLDSGDEQYF. J is TRBJ2-7 and V is TRBV7-9; maybe TRBD2 (5 bases). V lost 3 bases to trimming and J lost 5 bases, with 11 bases between them. The CDR3 is 13 amino acids. CDR1 and CDR2 (germline): SEHNR, FQNEAQ (reference sequence). The full variable domain, with the rest looked up from reference TRBV7-9 and TRBJ2-7, is DTGVSQNPRHKITKRGQNVTFRCDPISEHNRLYWYRQTLGQGPEFLTYFQNEAQLEKSRLLSDRFSAERPKGSFSTLEIQRTEQGDSAMYLCASSLDSGDEQYFGPGTRLTVT.

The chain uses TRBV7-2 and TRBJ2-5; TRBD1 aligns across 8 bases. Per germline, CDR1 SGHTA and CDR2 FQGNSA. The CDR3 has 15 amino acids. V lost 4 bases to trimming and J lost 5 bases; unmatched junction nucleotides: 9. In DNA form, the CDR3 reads TGTGCCAGCAGCTCCCCCGGACAGGGTGGGGAGACCCAGTACTTC. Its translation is CASSSPGQGGETQYF.

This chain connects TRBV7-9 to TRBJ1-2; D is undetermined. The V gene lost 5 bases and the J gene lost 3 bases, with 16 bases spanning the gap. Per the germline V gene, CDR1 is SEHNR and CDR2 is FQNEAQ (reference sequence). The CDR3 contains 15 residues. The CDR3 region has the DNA TGTGCCAGCAGCCTGCACACCATGGCAGACTATGGCTACACCTTC. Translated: CASSLHTMADYGYTF.

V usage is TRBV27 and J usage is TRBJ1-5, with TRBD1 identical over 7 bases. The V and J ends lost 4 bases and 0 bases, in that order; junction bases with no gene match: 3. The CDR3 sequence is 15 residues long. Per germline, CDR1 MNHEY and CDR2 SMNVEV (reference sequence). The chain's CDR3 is CASSSGQNSNQPQHF. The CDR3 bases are TGTGCCAGCAGTTCGGGACAGAATAGCAATCAGCCCCAGCATTTT.

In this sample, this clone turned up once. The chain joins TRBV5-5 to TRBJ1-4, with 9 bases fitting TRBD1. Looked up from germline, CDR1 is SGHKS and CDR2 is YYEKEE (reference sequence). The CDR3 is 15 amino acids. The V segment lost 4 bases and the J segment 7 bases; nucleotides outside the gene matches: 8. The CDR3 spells CASSPPGQGSEKLFF. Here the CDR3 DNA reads TGTGCCAGCAGCCCGCCGGGACAGGGAAGTGAAAAACTGTTTTTT.

CDR3 nucleotides: TGTGCCAGCAGTTGGTCGAGTATGGGCGGGAGCACTGAAGCTTTCTTT. This sequence encodes CASSWSSMGGSTEAFF. The chain carries TRBV27 and TRBJ1-1; the D is unclear. V shed 4 bases and J shed 4 bases, with 19 bases lying between them. The V gene's germline CDR1 is MNHEY and CDR2 SMNVEV (reference sequence). This CDR3 is 16 amino acids long.

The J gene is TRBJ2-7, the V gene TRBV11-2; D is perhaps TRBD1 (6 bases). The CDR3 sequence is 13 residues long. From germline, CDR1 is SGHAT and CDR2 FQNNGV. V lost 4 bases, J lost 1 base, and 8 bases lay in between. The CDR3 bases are TGTGCCAGCAGCTGGGACACTTCCTACGAGCAGTACTTC. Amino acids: CASSWDTSYEQYF. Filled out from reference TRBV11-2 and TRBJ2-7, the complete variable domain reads EAGVAQSPRYKIIEKRQSVAFWCNPISGHATLYWYQQILGQGPKLLIQFQNNGVVDDSQLPKDRFSAERLKGVDSTLKIQPAKLEDSAVYLCASSWDTSYEQYFGPGTRLTVT.

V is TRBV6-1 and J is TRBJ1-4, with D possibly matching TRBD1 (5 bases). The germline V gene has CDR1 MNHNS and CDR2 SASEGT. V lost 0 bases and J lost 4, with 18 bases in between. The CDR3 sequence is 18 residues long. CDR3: CASSEAGRAQIGNEKLFF. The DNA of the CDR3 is TGTGCCAGCAGTGAAGCGGGCAGGGCGCAGATCGGTAATGAAAAACTGTTTTTT.

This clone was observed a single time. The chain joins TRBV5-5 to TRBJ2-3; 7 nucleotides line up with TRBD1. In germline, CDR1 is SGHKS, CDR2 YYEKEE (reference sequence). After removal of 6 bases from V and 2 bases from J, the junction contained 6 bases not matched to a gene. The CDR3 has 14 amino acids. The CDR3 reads CASTSGTDTDTQYF. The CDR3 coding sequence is TGTGCCAGCACCTCGGGGACAGACACAGATACGCAGTATTTT.

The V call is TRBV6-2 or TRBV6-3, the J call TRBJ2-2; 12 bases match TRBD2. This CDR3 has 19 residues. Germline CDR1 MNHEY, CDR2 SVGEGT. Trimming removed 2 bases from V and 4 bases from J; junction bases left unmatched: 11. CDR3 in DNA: TGTGCCAGCAGTTACGTGAGGGGGACTAGCGGGTTTGGCACCGGGGAGCTGTTTTTT. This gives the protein CASSYVRGTSGFGTGELFF.

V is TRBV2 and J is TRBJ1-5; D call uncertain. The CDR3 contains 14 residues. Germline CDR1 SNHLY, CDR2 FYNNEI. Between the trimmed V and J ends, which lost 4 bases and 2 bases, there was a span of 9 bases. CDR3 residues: CASSAVQGNQPQHF. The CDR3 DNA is TGTGCCAGCAGTGCGGTTCAGGGCAATCAGCCCCAGCATTTT.

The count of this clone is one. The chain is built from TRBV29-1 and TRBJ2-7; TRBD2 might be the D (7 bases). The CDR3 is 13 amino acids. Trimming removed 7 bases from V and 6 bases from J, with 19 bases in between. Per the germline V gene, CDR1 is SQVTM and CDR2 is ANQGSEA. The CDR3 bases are TGCAGCGCCGGGGAGGGGGGGCTACGCGAGCAGTACTTC. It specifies CSAGEGGLREQYF.

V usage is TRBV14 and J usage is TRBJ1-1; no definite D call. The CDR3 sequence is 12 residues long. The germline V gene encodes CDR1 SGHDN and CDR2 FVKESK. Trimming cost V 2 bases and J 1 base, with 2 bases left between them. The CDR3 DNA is TGTGCCAGCAGCCAACGGAACACTGAAGCTTTCTTT. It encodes CASSQRNTEAFF.

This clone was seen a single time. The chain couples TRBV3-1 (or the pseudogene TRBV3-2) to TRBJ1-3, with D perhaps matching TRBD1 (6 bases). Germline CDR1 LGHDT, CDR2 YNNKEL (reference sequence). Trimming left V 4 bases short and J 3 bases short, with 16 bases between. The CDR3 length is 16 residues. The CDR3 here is CASSPRTAARGNTIYF. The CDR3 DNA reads TGTGCCAGCAGCCCTCGGACAGCGGCGCGTGGAAACACCATATATTTT.

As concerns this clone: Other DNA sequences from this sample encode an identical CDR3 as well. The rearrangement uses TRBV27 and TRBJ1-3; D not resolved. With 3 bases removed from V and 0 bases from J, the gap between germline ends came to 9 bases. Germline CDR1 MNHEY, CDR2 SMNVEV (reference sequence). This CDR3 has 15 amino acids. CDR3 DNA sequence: TGTGCCAGCAGTTTGGGAGGCGGCTCTGGAAACACCATATATTTT. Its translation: CASSLGGGSGNTIYF.

CDR3 amino acids: CASRRGLAGGPDYEQYF. The CDR3 region has the DNA TGTGCAAGTCGCCGGGGACTAGCGGGAGGGCCTGACTACGAGCAGTACTTC. The gene calls are TRBV12-2 and TRBJ2-7; the D call of TRBD2 is as the table states it, not checked on the DNA. TRBV12-2 is termed a pseudogene. This CDR3 contains 17 residues.

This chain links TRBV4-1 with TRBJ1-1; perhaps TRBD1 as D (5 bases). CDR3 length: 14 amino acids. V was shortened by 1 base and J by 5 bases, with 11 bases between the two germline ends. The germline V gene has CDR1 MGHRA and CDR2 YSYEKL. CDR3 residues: CASSQGGGRTEAFF. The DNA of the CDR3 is TGCGCCAGCAGCCAAGGGGGGGGACGAACTGAAGCTTTCTTT.

The CDR3, as DNA: TGCGCCAGCAGCCGACAGACTACTAGCGGGAGGGCCGAGCAGTACTTC. Its protein is CASSRQTTSGRAEQYF. The chain combines TRBV4-1 with TRBJ2-7; 13 bases align to TRBD2. CDR3 length equals 16 residues. V dropped 4 bases and J dropped 6; count of bases not matched to a gene: 9. CDR1 is MGHRA, CDR2 YSYEKL, per germline.

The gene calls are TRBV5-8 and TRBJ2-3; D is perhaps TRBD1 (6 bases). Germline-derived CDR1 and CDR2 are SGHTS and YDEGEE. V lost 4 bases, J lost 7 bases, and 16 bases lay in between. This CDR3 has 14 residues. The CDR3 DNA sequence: TGTGCCAGCAGCAACAGGGTCCTCAGATATACGCAGTATTTT. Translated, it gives CASSNRVLRYTQYF.

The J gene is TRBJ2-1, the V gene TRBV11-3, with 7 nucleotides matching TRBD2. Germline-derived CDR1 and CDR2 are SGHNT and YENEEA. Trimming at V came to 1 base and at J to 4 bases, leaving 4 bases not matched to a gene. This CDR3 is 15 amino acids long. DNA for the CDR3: TGTGCCAGCAGCTTAGGGCTAGCGGTATACAATGAGCAGTTCTTC. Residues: CASSLGLAVYNEQFF.

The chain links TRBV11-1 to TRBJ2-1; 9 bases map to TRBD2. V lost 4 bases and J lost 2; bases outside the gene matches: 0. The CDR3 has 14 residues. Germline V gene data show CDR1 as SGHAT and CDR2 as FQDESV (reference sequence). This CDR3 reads CASSSSGTYNEQFF. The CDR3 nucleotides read TGTGCCAGCAGCTCTAGCGGGACCTACAATGAGCAGTTCTTC.

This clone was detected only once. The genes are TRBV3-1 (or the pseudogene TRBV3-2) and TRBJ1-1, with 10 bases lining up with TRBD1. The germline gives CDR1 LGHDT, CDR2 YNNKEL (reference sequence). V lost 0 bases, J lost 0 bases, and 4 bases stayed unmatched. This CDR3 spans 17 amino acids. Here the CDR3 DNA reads TGTGCCAGCAGCCAAGATGACAGGGGGCTGCTGAACACTGAAGCTTTCTTT. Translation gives CASSQDDRGLLNTEAFF.

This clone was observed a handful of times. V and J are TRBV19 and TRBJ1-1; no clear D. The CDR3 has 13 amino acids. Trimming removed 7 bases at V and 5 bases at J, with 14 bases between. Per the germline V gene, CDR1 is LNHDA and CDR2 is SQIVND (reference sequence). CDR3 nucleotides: TGTGCCAGTACTAAGGGCGGGTGGACTGAAGCTTTCTTT. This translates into CASTKGGWTEAFF.

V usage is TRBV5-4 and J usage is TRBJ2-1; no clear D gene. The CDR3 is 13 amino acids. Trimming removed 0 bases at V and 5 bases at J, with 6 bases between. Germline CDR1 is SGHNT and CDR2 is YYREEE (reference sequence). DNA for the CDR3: TGTGCCAGCAGCTTGGGGCGGAACAATGAGCAGTTCTTC. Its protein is CASSLGRNNEQFF.